The sequence of this T cell receptor (beta chain) was determined in a study of blood T cells in healthy people across ages. V lost 6 bases and J 2 bases, leaving 7 bases between the germline ends. Germline V gene data show CDR1 as DFQATT and CDR2 as SNEGSKA (reference sequence). The CDR3 has 11 residues. Caucasian individuals from Russia who were healthy and aged about 6 to 95 acted as donors. Per individual sample, total RNA of at least 5 micrograms was extracted. Study-wide results and limits: Age brought a roughly linear fall in TCR beta diversity measured per million T cells. Compared with aged donors, long-lived donors showed fewer expanded clones, suggesting selection.

With respect to this clonotype: The antigen remains undetermined. Likely a read error: the CDR3 ends without its conserved phenylalanine or tryptophan.

Primers used in a second PCR of about 6 to 12 cycles were a sample-barcoded 5' primer and a J-beta primer mix. Using its own MiXCR run on the 5' RACE reads, TCRdb lists one record per CDR3 protein. The table lists 890,000 or so distinct CDR3 sequences, under 80% of them singletons. Sequencing was done on a sample of blood. This sequence originates from a man younger than 40 in good health. The J gene is TRBJ1-2, the V gene TRBV20-1; D is ambiguous. The CDR3 nucleotides are TGCAGTGCAGAAGAGAACTATGGCTACACCATC. It is translated as CSAEENYGYTI.